This entry lists 5 T cell receptor beta chains sequenced from one sample in a study of blood T cell repertoires in COVID-19. The protocol was immunoSEQ multiplex PCR, while the TCRdb copy is restricted to in-frame clones and leaves out a portion. The table has about 280,000 clones, approximately 80% seen once. The sequenced material came from PBMCs or T cells enriched from blood (not recorded which). These TCRs come from a middle-aged man who had been exposed to COVID-19.

For this clone: The same CDR3 is also encoded by other DNA sequences in this sample. The genes are TRBV7-9 and TRBJ1-4; 7 bases are a match to TRBD1. V was clipped by 1 base and J by 7 bases; unmatched bases: 3. The CDR3 length is 14 residues. CDR1 and CDR2 (germline): SEHNR, FQNEAQ (reference sequence). CDR3: CASSLGTGGEKLFF. CDR3 DNA sequence: TGTGCCAGCAGCTTAGGGACAGGCGGTGAAAAACTGTTTTTT.

This chain links TRBV6-5 with TRBJ2-7, with 8 bases aligning to TRBD2. After removal of 7 bases from V and 2 bases from J, the junction contained 7 bases not matched to a gene. The CDR3 runs to 14 residues. The germline V gene has CDR1 MNHEY and CDR2 SVGAGI. The CDR3 DNA reads as TGTGCCAGCAACCGACCCGGGGGGGCCTACGAGCAGTACTTC. Translated: CASNRPGGAYEQYF.

About this clone: Other nucleotide sequences from this sample produce the same CDR3. J is TRBJ1-5 and V is TRBV7-9; no firm D call. Germline V CDR1 and CDR2: SEHNR, FQNEAQ (reference sequence). The CDR3 totals 14 residues. Trimming pared 1 base from V and 6 bases from J, leaving 10 bases between. CDR3 nucleotide sequence: TGTGCCAGCAGCTTAGTGGGAGGGAGTCAGCCCCAGCATTTT. Translated: CASSLVGGSQPQHF. Based on the CDR3 plus reference TRBV7-9 and TRBJ1-5, the full variable domain is DTGVSQNPRHKITKRGQNVTFRCDPISEHNRLYWYRQTLGQGPEFLTYFQNEAQLEKSRLLSDRFSAERPKGSFSTLEIQRTEQGDSAMYLCASSLVGGSQPQHFGDGTRLSIL.

The rearrangement joins TRBV2 to TRBJ2-2; no clear D gene. The CDR3 length is 13 residues. In germline, CDR1 is SNHLY, CDR2 FYNNEI. Trimming left V 4 bases short and J 7 bases short, with 10 bases between. The CDR3 sequence: CASSAEVFGELFF. The CDR3 DNA reads TGTGCCAGCAGTGCAGAAGTTTTCGGGGAGCTGTTTTTT. Variable domain in full (rest from reference TRBV2 and TRBJ2-2): EPEVTQTPSHQVTQMGQEVILRCVPISNHLYFYWYRQILGQKVEFLVSFYNNEISEKSEIFDDQFSVERPDGSNFTLKIRSTKLEDSAMYFCASSAEVFGELFFGEGSRLTVL.

The table lists this clone with a few counts. J is TRBJ1-2 and V is TRBV2, with a weak D call TRBD1 (6 bases). Trimming took 2 bases from V and 7 from J, leaving 20 bases between them. This CDR3 contains 16 residues. CDR1 SNHLY and CDR2 FYNNEI come from the germline V gene. The CDR3 sequence: CASSEQGLRPLGGYTF. DNA for the CDR3: TGTGCCAGCAGTGAACAGGGGTTGAGGCCGCTTGGTGGCTACACCTTC.